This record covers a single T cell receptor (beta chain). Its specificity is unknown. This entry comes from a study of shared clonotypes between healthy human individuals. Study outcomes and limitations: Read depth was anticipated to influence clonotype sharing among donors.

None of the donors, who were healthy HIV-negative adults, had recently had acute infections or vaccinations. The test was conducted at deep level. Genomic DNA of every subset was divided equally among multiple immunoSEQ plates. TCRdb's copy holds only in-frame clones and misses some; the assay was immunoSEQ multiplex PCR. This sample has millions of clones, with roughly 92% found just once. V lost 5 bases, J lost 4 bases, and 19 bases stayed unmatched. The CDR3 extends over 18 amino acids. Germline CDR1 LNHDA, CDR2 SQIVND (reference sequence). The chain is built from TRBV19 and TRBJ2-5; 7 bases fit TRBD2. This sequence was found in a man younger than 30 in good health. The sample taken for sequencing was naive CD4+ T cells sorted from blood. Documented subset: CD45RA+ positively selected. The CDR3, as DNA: TGTGCCAGTAGTCCCGTTAGAAATAGCGGGTTCAGGCCAGAGACCCAGTACTTC. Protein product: CASSPVRNSGFRPETQYF. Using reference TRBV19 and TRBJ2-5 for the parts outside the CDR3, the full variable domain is DGGITQSPKYLFRKEGQNVTLSCEQNLNHDAMYWYRQDPGQGLRLIYYSQIVNDFQKGDIAEGYSVSREKKESFPLTVTSAQKNPTAFYLCASSPVRNSGFRPETQYFGPGTRLLVL.